This T cell receptor (beta chain) was recorded in a study of blood T cell repertoires in COVID-19. On the study more broadly: Donors in the United States, Italy and Spain gave samples during acute or convalescent COVID-19.

Produced via immunoSEQ multiplex PCR; TCRdb's table is partial and in-frame only. This sample has around 45,000 clones; around 77% occur once, and the top ten carry 33%. The CDR3 is made up of 13 amino acids. From germline, CDR1 is MNHEY and CDR2 SVGEGT. Trimming shortened V by 2 bases and J by 7 bases, and 10 bases separated the two germline ends. The sample was peripheral blood. This receptor was obtained from a woman older than 75 with acute or convalescent COVID-19. The V call is TRBV6-2 or TRBV6-3, the J call TRBJ2-3, with D unclear. In DNA form, the CDR3 reads TGTGCCAGCAGTTACAACGGTGCGAATACGCAGTATTTT. It translates to CASSYNGANTQYF.